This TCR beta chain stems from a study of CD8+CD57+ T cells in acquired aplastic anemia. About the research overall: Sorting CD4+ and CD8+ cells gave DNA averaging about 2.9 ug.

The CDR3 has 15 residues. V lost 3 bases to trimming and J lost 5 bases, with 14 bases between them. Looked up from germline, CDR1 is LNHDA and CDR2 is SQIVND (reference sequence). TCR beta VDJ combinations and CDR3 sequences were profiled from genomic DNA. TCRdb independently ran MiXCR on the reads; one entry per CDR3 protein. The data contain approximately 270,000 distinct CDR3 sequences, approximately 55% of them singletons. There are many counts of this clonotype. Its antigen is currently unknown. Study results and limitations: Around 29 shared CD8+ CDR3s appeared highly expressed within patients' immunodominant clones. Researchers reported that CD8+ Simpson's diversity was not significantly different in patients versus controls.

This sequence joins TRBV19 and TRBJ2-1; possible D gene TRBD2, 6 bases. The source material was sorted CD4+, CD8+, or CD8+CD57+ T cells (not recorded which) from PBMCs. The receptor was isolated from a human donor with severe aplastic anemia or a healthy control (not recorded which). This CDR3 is CASSIVRGPNNEQFF. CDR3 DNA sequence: TGTGCCAGTAGTATCGTGCGGGGCCCCAACAATGAGCAGTTCTTC.